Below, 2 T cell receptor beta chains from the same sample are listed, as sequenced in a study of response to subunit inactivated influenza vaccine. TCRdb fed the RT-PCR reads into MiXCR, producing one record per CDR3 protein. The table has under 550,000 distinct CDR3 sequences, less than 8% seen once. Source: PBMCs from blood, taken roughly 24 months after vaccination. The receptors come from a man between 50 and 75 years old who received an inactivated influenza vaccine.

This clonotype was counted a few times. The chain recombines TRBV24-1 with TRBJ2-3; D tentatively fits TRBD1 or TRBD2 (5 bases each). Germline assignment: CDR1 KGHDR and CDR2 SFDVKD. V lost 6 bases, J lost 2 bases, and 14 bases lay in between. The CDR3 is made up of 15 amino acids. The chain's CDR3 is CATSYQGEHTDTQYF. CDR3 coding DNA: TGTGCCACCAGTTACCAGGGAGAACACACAGATACGCAGTATTTT.

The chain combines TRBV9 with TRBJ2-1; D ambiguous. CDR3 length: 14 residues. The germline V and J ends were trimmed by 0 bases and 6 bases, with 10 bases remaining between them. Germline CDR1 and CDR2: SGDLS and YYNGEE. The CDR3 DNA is TGTGCCAGCAGCGTAGCCGGGCTCACCAATGAGCAGTTCTTC. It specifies CASSVAGLTNEQFF.